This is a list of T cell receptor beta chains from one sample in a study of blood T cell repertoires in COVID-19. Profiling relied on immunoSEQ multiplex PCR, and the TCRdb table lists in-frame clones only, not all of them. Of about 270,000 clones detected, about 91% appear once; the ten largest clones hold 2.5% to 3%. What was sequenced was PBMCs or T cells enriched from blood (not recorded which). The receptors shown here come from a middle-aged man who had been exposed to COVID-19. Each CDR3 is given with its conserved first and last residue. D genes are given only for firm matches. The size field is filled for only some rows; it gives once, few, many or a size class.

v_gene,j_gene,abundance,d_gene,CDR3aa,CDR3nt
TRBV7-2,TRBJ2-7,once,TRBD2,CASRLLAGGFSYEQYF,TGTGCCAGCAGATTACTAGCGGGAGGTTTCTCCTACGAGCAGTACTTC
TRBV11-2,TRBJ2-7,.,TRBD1,CASSQDRGATYEQYF,TGTGCCAGCAGCCAAGACAGGGGAGCGACTTACGAGCAGTACTTC
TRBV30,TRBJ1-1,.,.,CAWKRDIEAFF,TGTGCCTGGAAGAGGGACATTGAAGCTTTCTTT
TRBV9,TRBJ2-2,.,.,CASSVGAIGELFF,TGTGCCAGCAGCGTAGGGGCCATTGGGGAGCTGTTTTTT
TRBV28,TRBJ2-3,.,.,CASSFPLRAASTDTQYF,TGTGCCAGCAGTTTCCCGCTTCGAGCGGCGAGCACAGATACGCAGTATTTT
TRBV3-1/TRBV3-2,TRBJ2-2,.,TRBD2,CASSQDGLAGNPGELFF,TGTGCCAGCAGCCAAGATGGGCTAGCGGGAAACCCCGGGGAGCTGTTTTTT
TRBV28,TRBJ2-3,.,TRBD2,CASSTAVGSGRVTDTQYF,TGTGCCAGCAGCACCGCCGTGGGGAGCGGGAGGGTCACAGATACGCAGTATTTT
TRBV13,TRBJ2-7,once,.,CASSRSSGSYEQYF,TGTGCCAGCAGCAGGTCTTCGGGCTCCTACGAGCAGTACTTC
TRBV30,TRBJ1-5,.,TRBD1,CAWSPGQGSQPQHF,TGTGCCTGGAGTCCTGGACAGGGGAGTCAGCCCCAGCATTTT
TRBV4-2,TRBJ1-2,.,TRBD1,CASSLVPGQSLRVDGYTF,TGTGCCAGCAGCCTTGTTCCGGGACAGTCTCTAAGGGTCGATGGCTACACCTTC
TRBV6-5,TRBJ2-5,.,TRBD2,CASSLAGRQETQYF,TGTGCCAGCAGTTTAGCGGGTCGGCAAGAGACCCAGTACTTC
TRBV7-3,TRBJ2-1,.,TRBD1,CASSLGQGVGNEQFF,TGTGCCAGCAGCCTCGGACAGGGGGTGGGCAATGAGCAGTTCTTC
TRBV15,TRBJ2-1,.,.,CATSRDRGSRVWGNEQFF,TGTGCCACCAGCAGAGATCGAGGGTCGCGGGTCTGGGGCAATGAGCAGTTCTTC
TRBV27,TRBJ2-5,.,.,CASSSTQGTQYF,TGTGCCAGCAGTTCAACCCAGGGGACCCAGTACTTC
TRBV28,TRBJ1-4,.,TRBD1,CASSRPGQGARYPFF,TGTGCCAGCAGTAGACCGGGACAGGGGGCTCGTTATCCGTTTTTT
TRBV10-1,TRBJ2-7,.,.,CASSDSDGGSEQYF,TGCGCCAGCAGCGACTCGGATGGGGGGTCCGAGCAGTACTTC
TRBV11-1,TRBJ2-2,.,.,CASTNTGELFF,TGTGCCAGCACAAACACCGGGGAGCTGTTTTTT
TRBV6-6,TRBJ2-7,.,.,CASSQSPPGTPTVKQYF,TGTGCCAGCAGTCAAAGCCCCCCCGGGACTCCCACCGTCAAGCAGTACTTC
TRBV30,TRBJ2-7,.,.,CAWTSKDSETYEQYF,TGTGCCTGGACGTCTAAGGACAGCGAAACCTACGAGCAGTACTTC
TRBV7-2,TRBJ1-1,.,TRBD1,CASSPGGWGGNTEAFF,TGTGCCAGCAGCCCAGGGGGGTGGGGCGGCAACACTGAAGCTTTCTTT
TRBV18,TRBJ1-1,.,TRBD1,CASSPRDSNTEAFF,TGTGCCAGCTCACCTAGGGACAGTAACACTGAAGCTTTCTTT
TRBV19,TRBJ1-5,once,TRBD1,CASTGTGGNQPQHF,TGTGCCAGTACGGGGACAGGGGGAAATCAGCCCCAGCATTTT
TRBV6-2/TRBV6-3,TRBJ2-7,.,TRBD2,CASSYRAGTYEQYF,TGTGCCAGCAGTTACAGAGCGGGAACCTACGAGCAGTACTTC
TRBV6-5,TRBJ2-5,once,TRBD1,CASSPLGQDEETQYF,TGTGCCAGCAGTCCCCTGGGACAGGATGAAGAGACCCAGTACTTC
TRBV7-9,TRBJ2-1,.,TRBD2,CASSLEAGPPNEQFF,TGTGCCAGCAGCTTAGAAGCGGGACCCCCCAATGAGCAGTTCTTC